Shown below are 19 T cell receptor beta chains from a single sample sequenced in a study of radiotherapy plus CTLA-4 blockade in lung cancer (dated by TCRdb to the late 2010s). Library prep was done by the immunoSEQ multiplex PCR assay. Entries here come from immuneACCESS through TCRdb and include only in-frame sequences with V and J called. Some clones fail to appear in such tables; in the studies checked, an unresolved V gene covers under half of the shortfall, and the cause of the remainder is unknown. The sample has around 37,000 clones on record, about four fifths of them singletons. Together, the top ten hold roughly an eighth of the sample. Sequencing was performed on peripheral blood, taken from a patient treated with radiotherapy plus ipilimumab. These TCRs come from a human donor with non-small cell lung cancer that progressed on radiotherapy plus ipilimumab.

The rearrangement uses TRBV27 and TRBJ2-7; 8 nucleotides match TRBD2. Germline CDR1 MNHEY, CDR2 SMNVEV (reference sequence). The CDR3 covers 14 residues. V trimming: 7 bases; J trimming: 0 bases; junction bases outside the gene matches: 5. The CDR3 spells CASTLAGFSYEQYF. For the CDR3, the DNA is TGTGCCAGCACCCTAGCGGGTTTCTCCTACGAGCAGTACTTC.

The chain recombines TRBV7-2 with TRBJ2-2; possibly TRBD1 or TRBD2 for D (5 bases each). Trimming removed 1 base from V and 7 bases from J, with 10 bases in between. Germline lookup yields CDR1 SGHTA and CDR2 FQGNSA. This CDR3 contains 14 residues. The CDR3 sequence is CASSLGGNDGELFF. The CDR3 nucleotides are TGTGCCAGCAGCTTAGGGGGGAATGACGGGGAGCTGTTTTTT.

The rearrangement uses TRBV27 and TRBJ2-2; no clear D gene. Deletions cut 0 bases from V and 5 bases from J, with 7 bases between. This CDR3 spans 14 amino acids. CDR1 and CDR2 (germline): MNHEY, SMNVEV (reference sequence). The CDR3 nucleotides read TGTGCCAGCAGTTTATCAGAAGGAACCGGGGAGCTGTTTTTT. It codes for CASSLSEGTGELFF.

The chain couples TRBV5-5 to TRBJ1-5; 8 bases fit TRBD1. J gave up 6 bases and V 4 bases, and 12 bases lay outside the gene matches. The CDR3 sequence is 16 residues long. Germline-derived CDR1 and CDR2 are SGHKS and YYEKEE (reference sequence). The CDR3 loop is CASSPGRGLVGQPQHF. The CDR3 region has the DNA TGTGCCAGCAGCCCCGGCAGGGGGCTAGTAGGTCAGCCCCAGCATTTT.

This chain uses TRBV27 with TRBJ2-3; D possibly corresponds to TRBD1 (6 bases). This CDR3 is built from 15 residues. The V end was cut by 0 bases, the J end by 2 bases, with 9 bases between. CDR1 and CDR2 (germline): MNHEY, SMNVEV (reference sequence). The CDR3 nucleotides are TGTGCCAGCAGTTTATCGGGACAAGACACAGATACGCAGTATTTT. Translating it yields CASSLSGQDTDTQYF.

V and J are TRBV2 and TRBJ2-5, with D tentatively TRBD1 (5 bases). CDR1 is SNHLY, CDR2 FYNNEI, per germline. The CDR3 totals 12 residues. V lost 7 bases to trimming and J lost 5 bases, with 11 bases between them. The CDR3 DNA reads as TGTGCCAGCACCTTGGCAGGGGAGACCCAGTACTTC. This gives the protein CASTLAGETQYF.

The chain joins TRBV29-1 to TRBJ2-3; the D is unclear. The CDR3 spans 12 residues. Germline V gene sequence: CDR1 SQVTM, CDR2 ANQGSEA. V was trimmed by 2 bases and J by 6 bases, leaving 9 bases between them. The CDR3 reads CSVENWDDTQYF. The CDR3 DNA reads as TGCAGCGTTGAAAACTGGGATGATACGCAGTATTTT.

This clone ranks as medium-sized. The chain joins TRBV14 to TRBJ2-2; 11 bases match TRBD2. CDR3 length: 18 amino acids. The V gene's germline CDR1 is SGHDN and CDR2 FVKESK. Trimming at V came to 1 base and at J to 4 bases, leaving 8 bases not matched to a gene. In DNA, the CDR3 is TGTGCCAGCAGCCAAGGAGGGCTAGCGGGAGGTTCCACCGGGGAGCTGTTTTTT. It is translated as CASSQGGLAGGSTGELFF. The full variable domain, rest sourced from reference TRBV14 and TRBJ2-2, is EAGVTQFPSHSVIEKGQTVTLRCDPISGHDNLYWYRRVMGKEIKFLLHFVKESKQDESGMPNNRFLAERTGGTYSTLKVQPAELEDSGVYFCASSQGGLAGGSTGELFFGEGSRLTVL.

The rearrangement links TRBV7-9 to TRBJ2-1; TRBD2 aligns across 11 bases. The junction had 5 bases not matched to a gene; V was cut back by 4 bases and J by 6 bases. The CDR3 spans 15 residues. Per germline, CDR1 SEHNR and CDR2 FQNEAQ (reference sequence). Here the CDR3 DNA reads TGTGCCAGCAGCTGGATAGCGGGAGGGGCCAATGAGCAGTTCTTC. It codes for CASSWIAGGANEQFF.

This sequence joins TRBV7-3 and TRBJ2-2; 8 nucleotides line up with TRBD1. CDR3 length: 19 amino acids. Trimming took 3 bases from V and 4 from J; bases not matched to a gene: 16. The germline CDR1 and CDR2 sequences are SGHTA and FQGTGA. This CDR3 is CASSFSYTAGGEGTGELFF. The CDR3 nucleotides read TGTGCCAGCAGCTTCTCATACACCGCAGGGGGCGAAGGCACCGGGGAGCTGTTTTTT.

The chain recombines TRBV7-6 with TRBJ2-3; D might be TRBD1 (6 bases). V was shortened by 1 base and J by 0 bases, with 14 bases between the two germline ends. This CDR3 has 17 amino acids. The germline V gene has CDR1 SGHVS and CDR2 FNYEAQ. CDR3 nucleotides: TGTGCCAGCAGCTTAGAGGGGGTCGGAGCGAGCACAGATACGCAGTATTTT. It is translated as CASSLEGVGASTDTQYF.

In its sample, this clone was seen a few times. The chain links TRBV19 to TRBJ1-2; D is unclear. Germline CDR1 LNHDA, CDR2 SQIVND (reference sequence). The CDR3 is made up of 14 amino acids. The V end was cut by 6 bases, the J end by 8 bases, with 19 bases between. The CDR3 loop is CASRGDSVAVGYTF. CDR3 DNA: TGTGCCAGTAGGGGCGATTCGGTGGCGGTGGGCTACACCTTC.

V and J are TRBV11-2 and TRBJ1-6; D unclear. The germline gives CDR1 SGHAT, CDR2 FQNNGV. V was pared by 5 bases and J by 6 bases, with 5 bases between. The CDR3 is 12 amino acids. CDR3 in amino acids: CASSPPNSPLHF. CDR3 in DNA: TGTGCCAGCAGCCCTCCTAATTCACCCCTCCACTTT.

V gene TRBV13 combines with J gene TRBJ1-4, with no clear D. CDR1 and CDR2 (germline): PRHDT, FYEKMQ (reference sequence). CDR3 length: 14 residues. With 3 bases removed from V and 5 bases from J, the gap between germline ends came to 10 bases. CDR3 in amino acids: CASSLRTDNEKLFF. CDR3 nucleotides: TGTGCCAGCAGCTTGCGGACGGACAATGAAAAACTGTTTTTT.

This clone has a single count. The rearrangement joins TRBV25-1 to TRBJ2-5, with 7 bases fitting TRBD1. Germline V gene sequence: CDR1 MGHDK, CDR2 SYGVNS. CDR3 length equals 16 residues. Trimming took 4 bases from V and 0 from J; bases not matched to a gene: 8. CDR3 in DNA: TGTGCCAGCAGTGGGTACGAGACAGGGTACCAAGAGACCCAGTACTTC. Its protein product is CASSGYETGYQETQYF.

This rearrangement joins TRBV7-9 to TRBJ2-3; 7 nucleotides align to TRBD2. J gave up 0 bases and V 6 bases, and 9 bases lay outside the gene matches. The germline CDR1 and CDR2 sequences are SEHNR and FQNEAQ (reference sequence). The CDR3 extends over 16 amino acids. The CDR3 region is CASRPPHGRSTDTQYF. CDR3 nucleotides: TGTGCCAGCAGGCCACCTCACGGGAGGAGCACAGATACGCAGTATTTT.

The V and J genes are TRBV18 and TRBJ2-1; 11 bases map to TRBD1. V dropped 2 bases and J dropped 6; count of bases not matched to a gene: 3. Per germline, CDR1 KGHSH and CDR2 LQKENI. This CDR3 contains 15 residues. The CDR3 nucleotides are TGTGCCAGCTCACCATCCGGGACAGGGGGCAATGAGCAGTTCTTC. Amino acids: CASSPSGTGGNEQFF.

This chain connects TRBV4-3 to TRBJ1-1; tentatively, D is TRBD1 (5 bases). The CDR3 contains 18 residues. V was clipped by 0 bases and J by 0 bases, with 17 bases between them. Germline V gene lookup returns CDR1 LGHNA and CDR2 YSLEER. CDR3 bases: TGCGCCAGCAGCCAAGATCCCAATTGGGGGGGAGTGAACACTGAAGCTTTCTTT. Protein sequence: CASSQDPNWGGVNTEAFF.

Only one count was recorded for this clone. The CDR3 here is CASSVVEGGYGYTF. In DNA, the CDR3 is TGTGCCAGCAGCGTAGTCGAAGGGGGCTATGGCTACACCTTC. The chain is built from TRBV9 and TRBJ1-2, with D possibly matching TRBD1 (6 bases). There are 14 residues in the CDR3. CDR1 is SGDLS, CDR2 YYNGEE, per germline. The ends were cut back, 0 bases at V and 4 bases at J, with 10 bases in the middle.